The text below deals with one T cell receptor beta chain. The antigen remains unidentified. At one boundary the junction diverges from the germline segment, which might be a read error. TCRdb fed the multiplex PCR reads into MiXCR, producing one record per CDR3 protein. The data contain some 170,000 distinct CDR3 sequences, around 35% of them seen just once; the ten biggest clones take up about 3.7%. Breast cancer patients provided tissue from their axillary draining lymph nodes. Germline V gene sequence: CDR1 KGHDR, CDR2 SFDVKD. The CDR3 contains 16 residues. The sample comes from a study of breast tumors, draining lymph nodes, adjacent tissues. Study-level results: Luminal-like breast cancer showed significantly greater tumor-nontumor repertoire similarity than basal-like breast cancer did. Tumors had less TCR diversity than lymph nodes, more than nontumor tissue. Data only fit, rather than demonstrated, lymph node origin of most tumor T cells.

The chain has TRBV24-1 and TRBJ1-2; possible D gene TRBD1, 5 bases. The sequenced sample was axillary lymph node tissue. This TCR came from a female donor with breast cancer. Some clones in this sample may be carry-over from other donors' samples. Here the CDR3 reads CATSDPGRGEDYGYAF. The CDR3 bases are TGTGCCACCAGTGATCCGGGACGGGGGGAAGATTATGGCTACGCCTTC.